The present T cell receptor beta chain was sequenced within a study of T cell repertoires in cytomegalovirus infection. TCRdb independently ran MiXCR on the reads; one entry per CDR3 protein. The sample lists about 210,000 distinct CDR3 sequences; 5% to 8.5% were seen once. This clonotype was seen repeatedly, ten times or more. Germline CDR1 reads SGHVS; CDR2 reads FQNEAQ. The CDR3 loop spans 14 amino acids. J was trimmed by 4 bases and V by 2 bases; bases with no gene match: 4. The chain joins TRBV7-8 to TRBJ1-2; 7 positions agree with TRBD1. The sample was PBMCs. The source is a human donor in good health (CMV status not recorded). Some clones in this sample may be carry-over from other donors' samples. The CDR3 coding sequence is TGTGCCAGCAGCTTACGGGACAGCTTCTATGGCTACACCTTC. Encoded protein: CASSLRDSFYGYTF.